The 8 T cell receptor beta chains below come from one sample, sequenced in a study of control samples from healthy donors and cancer patients. Clones were read by immunoSEQ multiplex PCR, and TCRdb kept only the in-frame ones, dropping some. Of 45,000 to 60,000 clones listed, roughly 94% were seen once; the top ten hold approximately 4.3%. The sample was blood. The origin of the receptors is a man aged 25 to 40 in good health.

This clone appeared a single time. A read error may produce the germline difference seen at one junction end. Other DNA sequences from this sample encode an identical CDR3 as well. The V call is TRBV6-5, the J call TRBJ2-2; TRBD1 matches at 9 bases. The germline gives CDR1 MNHEY, CDR2 SVGAGI. CDR3 length equals 15 residues. CDR3 nucleotide sequence: TGTGCCAGCAGTCCTACAGGGGGCGCACCCGGGGAACTGTTTTTT. Its translation: CASSPTGGAPGELFF.

The chain has TRBV10-3 and TRBJ2-3, with 8 nucleotides matching TRBD2. The junction had 8 bases not matched to a gene; V was cut back by 4 bases and J by 2 bases. The germline CDR1 and CDR2 sequences are ENHRY and SYGVKD. The CDR3 has 16 residues. The CDR3 bases are TGTGCCATCAGTGGAGTACCGGGACTAGACACAGATACGCAGTATTTT. Translating gives CAISGVPGLDTDTQYF.

The chain uses TRBV3-1 (or the pseudogene TRBV3-2) and TRBJ2-1, with D perhaps matching TRBD2 (5 bases). The ends were cut back, 1 base at V and 5 bases at J, with 15 bases in the middle. The germline gives CDR1 LGHDT, CDR2 YNNKEL (reference sequence). CDR3 length equals 16 residues. CDR3 residues: CASSQGRLKSDNEQFF. The CDR3 DNA reads TGTGCCAGCAGCCAAGGTCGACTAAAGTCTGACAATGAGCAGTTCTTC.

In its sample, this clone was seen once. The CDR3 here is CASSQGMNTEAFF. The CDR3 nucleotides are TGTGCCAGCTCACAGGGGATGAACACTGAAGCTTTCTTT. The chain carries TRBV12-3 or TRBV12-4 and TRBJ1-1; 7 bases agree with TRBD1. The CDR3 extends over 13 amino acids. The J segment lost 0 bases and the V segment lost 8 bases, leaving 3 bases of the junction unmatched.

The J gene is TRBJ1-5, the V gene TRBV21-1. TRBV21-1 is designated a pseudogene. CDR3 size: 14 residues. The CDR3, as DNA: TGTGCCAGCACCGCGAGGCACCGCAATCAGCCCCAGCATTTT. It codes for CASTARHRNQPQHF.

The chain employs TRBV30 and TRBJ1-5; D not resolved. CDR3 length: 15 residues. The V end lost 0 bases, the J end lost 0 bases, and 9 bases lay between the germline ends. CDR1 is GTSNPN and CDR2 is SVGIG in the germline V gene (reference sequence). In DNA, the CDR3 is TGTGCCTGGAGTGTACCCTCGGCTAGCAATCAGCCCCAGCATTTT. It codes for CAWSVPSASNQPQHF.

The V and J genes are TRBV10-3 and TRBJ2-1; D is perhaps TRBD1 (5 bases). Trimming pared 0 bases from V and 9 bases from J, leaving 15 bases between. Germline V CDR1 and CDR2: ENHRY, SYGVKD. The CDR3 is 15 amino acids. The CDR3 region has the DNA TGTGCCATCAGTGAGTCCCGAATGGGGCAGGGTGAGCAGTTCTTC. Translation: CAISESRMGQGEQFF.

This clone was detected only once. CDR3 in amino acids: CASSLSVGNYGYTF. The CDR3 nucleotides are TGTGCCAGCAGTTTATCTGTCGGTAACTATGGCTACACCTTC. The chain combines TRBV28 with TRBJ1-2; no firm D call. The CDR3 contains 14 residues. Between the trimmed V and J ends, which lost 1 base and 1 base, there was a span of 7 bases. CDR1 is MDHEN and CDR2 is SYDVKM in the germline V gene.